This passage covers 13 T cell receptor beta chains from one sample sequenced in a study of T cells in Graves' hyperthyroidism and ophthalmopathy (dated by TCRdb to the late 2010s). The library came from multiplex PCR. The instrument given in TCRdb is Illumina HiSeq 2000. Amplification of TCR beta CDR3 regions was carried out from RNA transcripts. The TCR CDR3 was subjected to a first round of RT-PCR using the HTBI primer set and the Qiagen OneStep RT-PCR kit. Starting from the raw public reads, TCRdb applied fastp trimming at Q25, assembled clones with MiXCR and retained in-frame beta chains. Entries are consolidated by CDR3 protein sequence, retaining the most common genes and DNA. In this sample the table shows around 520,000 distinct CDR3 sequences, roughly 25% of which occur a single time. The ten largest make up 11% of the sample. Sequenced material: blood. Receptors originate from a woman in her 30s with Graves' ophthalmopathy.

The rearrangement joins TRBV12-3 or TRBV12-4 to TRBJ2-7, with D maybe TRBD1 (6 bases). There are 15 residues in the CDR3. Trimming took off 4 bases at V and 3 bases at J, with 16 bases between the two ends. The CDR3 here is CASSSTGPVDYEQYF. The DNA of the CDR3 is TGTGCCAGCAGTTCTACAGGGCCAGTTGACTACGAGCAGTACTTC.

This chain joins TRBV12-3 or TRBV12-4 and TRBJ2-5; D unresolved. The CDR3 spans 14 residues. V lost 7 bases and J 0 bases, leaving 12 bases between the germline ends. CDR3 sequence (DNA): TGTGCCAGCACCCCAAGTCGCAACCAAGAGACCCAGTACTTC. Translated, it gives CASTPSRNQETQYF.

Concerning this clonotype itself: A single base separates this from a much larger clone, so it may be a read error. A read error is likely, as this CDR3 ends without the conserved phenylalanine or tryptophan. The rearrangement uses TRBV4-1 and TRBJ2-5; tentative D call: TRBD1 (6 bases). The CDR3 runs 15 residues. The germline V gene encodes CDR1 MGHRA and CDR2 YSYEKL. Trimming took off 0 bases at V and 3 bases at J, with 11 bases between the two ends. The CDR3 nucleotides are TGCGCCAGCAGCCAAGAAGAACAGGGAGAAGAGACCCAGTACCTC. Translated, it gives CASSQEEQGEETQYL.

This clonotype was seen at least ten times. One end of the junction does not line up with germline, which may come from a read error. The J gene is TRBJ2-4, the V gene TRBV7-2, with D possibly being TRBD2 (5 bases). The germline V gene encodes CDR1 SGHTA and CDR2 FQGNSA. The CDR3 is made up of 13 amino acids. This CDR3 is CASSPLRGGIKYF. CDR3 in DNA: TGTGCCAGCAGCCCGCTCCGGGGTGGCATTAAGTACTTC. Full variable domain (remainder filled in from reference TRBV7-2 and TRBJ2-4): GAGVSQSPSNKVTEKGKDVELRCDPISGHTALYWYRQSLGQGLEFLIYFQGNSAPDKSGLPSDRFSAERTGGSVSTLTIQRTQQEDSAVYLCASSPLRGGIKYFGAGTRLSVL.

The CDR3 DNA is TGCGCCAGCAGCCATGGGGGGGGATCCTACGAGCAGTACTTC. It codes for CASSHGGGSYEQYF. This chain joins TRBV4-1 and TRBJ2-7; 7 bases match TRBD2. The CDR3 is made up of 14 amino acids. Trimming took 3 bases from V and 1 from J; bases not matched to a gene: 3. Looked up from germline, CDR1 is MGHRA and CDR2 is YSYEKL.

This clonotype was recorded many times. The chain uses TRBV12-3 or TRBV12-4 and TRBJ2-2; D gene ambiguous. V was clipped by 2 bases and J by 7 bases, with 5 bases between them. The CDR3 sequence is 12 residues long. CDR3 sequence: CASSLKLGELFF. The CDR3 DNA is TGTGCCAGCAGTTTAAAGCTCGGGGAGCTGTTTTTT.

This clonotype has just a few counts. The V gene is TRBV27, the J gene TRBJ2-2, with 10 bases fitting TRBD1. This CDR3 has 15 residues. The V gene's germline CDR1 is MNHEY and CDR2 SMNVEV (reference sequence). Unmatched junction bases numbered 8, after V lost 7 bases and J lost 6 bases. The CDR3 region is CASNPGQGLPGELFF. Written as DNA, the CDR3 is TGTGCCAGCAACCCGGGACAGGGGTTGCCCGGGGAGCTGTTTTTT.

In this sample, this clonotype turned up many times. A read error may account for a junction end that differs from germline. The chain is built from TRBV7-2 and TRBJ1-2, with a weak D call TRBD1 (6 bases). Looked up from germline, CDR1 is SGHTA and CDR2 is FQGNSA. The length of the CDR3 is 14 residues. CDR3: CASSSITGRHGHTF. The DNA for the CDR3 is TGTGCCAGCAGCTCCATCACAGGGAGGCATGGCCACACCTTC.

This chain joins TRBV6-2 or TRBV6-3 and TRBJ1-1; D gene unclear. The germline CDR1 and CDR2 sequences are MNHEY and SVGEGT. The ends were cut back, 6 bases at V and 0 bases at J, with 23 bases in the middle. The CDR3 consists of 18 residues. The CDR3 DNA reads TGTGCCAGCAGAAACGGGAATCATTTTCTAGAGGTGAACACTGAAGCTTTCTTT. This sequence encodes CASRNGNHFLEVNTEAFF.

This clonotype was counted at least ten times. This chain links TRBV7-2 with TRBJ2-7; 10 nucleotides align to TRBD1. CDR3 length: 16 residues. Unmatched junction bases numbered 11, after V lost 5 bases and J lost 4 bases. CDR1 is SGHTA, CDR2 FQGNSA, per germline. CDR3 sequence reads: CASSPRLGGQGYEQYF. CDR3 coding DNA: TGTGCCAGCAGCCCCCGCTTAGGGGGACAGGGGTACGAGCAGTACTTC.

This clonotype occurred a few times. The chain joins TRBV25-1 to TRBJ1-6; D is unclear. Germline CDR1 reads MGHDK; CDR2 reads SYGVNS. This CDR3 has 16 residues. Trimming shortened V by 2 bases and J by 0 bases, and 8 bases separated the two germline ends. CDR3 region: CASSEHGSSYNSPLHF. The CDR3, as DNA: TGTGCCAGCAGTGAACATGGGAGCTCCTATAATTCACCCCTCCACTTT.

This chain's CDR3 is CASSPAGFYGYTF. In nucleotides, the CDR3 is TGTGCCAGCAGCCCGGCGGGTTTTTATGGCTACACCTTC. This chain links TRBV27 with TRBJ1-2; D not resolved. V lost 6 bases to trimming and J lost 5 bases, with 13 bases between them. Germline V CDR1 and CDR2: MNHEY, SMNVEV (reference sequence). This CDR3 is built from 13 residues.

The gene calls are TRBV6-1 and TRBJ1-1; the D is unclear. Per germline, CDR1 MNHNS and CDR2 SASEGT. Trimming removed 7 bases at V and 0 bases at J, with 15 bases between. CDR3 length equals 15 residues. CDR3 in amino acids: CASKSYLDMNTEAFF. In DNA form, the CDR3 reads TGTGCCAGCAAGTCTTATTTGGATATGAACACTGAAGCTTTCTTT.